A single sample is the source of the 11 T cell receptor beta chains below, sequenced in a study of blood T cell repertoires in COVID-19 (dated by TCRdb to 2020 to 2021). Libraries were made using the immunoSEQ multiplex PCR assay. Drawn from immuneACCESS, this table holds only the in-frame rearrangements with V and J called that TCRdb kept. Clones are partly lost; checked studies trace under half to an unresolved V gene and leave the rest unexplained. In this sample the table shows about 140,000 clones, roughly 84% of which occur a single time. 4.8% of the sample rests with the top ten. The sample taken for sequencing was peripheral blood. Receptors were obtained from a human donor in a cohort sampled during active COVID-19.

This clone was counted once. V gene TRBV6-1 combines with J gene TRBJ2-2, with 10 bases that match TRBD1. Trimming cost V 3 bases and J 5 bases; bases outside gene matches: 6. CDR1 MNHNS and CDR2 SASEGT come from the germline V gene. The CDR3 is made up of 16 amino acids. The CDR3 region is CASSDPRTGGTGELFF. The CDR3 nucleotides read TGTGCCAGCAGTGATCCCCGGACAGGGGGAACCGGGGAGCTGTTTTTT.

This chain joins TRBV19 and TRBJ2-1, with 7 bases matching TRBD2. CDR3 length: 13 residues. CDR1 LNHDA and CDR2 SQIVND come from the germline V gene (reference sequence). V was pared by 3 bases and J by 9 bases, with 5 bases of the junction left unmatched. The chain's CDR3 is CASSMREGLEQFF. DNA of the CDR3: TGTGCCAGTAGTATGAGGGAGGGCCTTGAGCAGTTCTTC.

V gene TRBV9 combines with J gene TRBJ2-3; D possibly corresponds to TRBD1 (6 bases). Germline loops: CDR1 SGDLS, CDR2 YYNGEE. V shed 4 bases and J shed 1 base, with 10 bases lying between them. This CDR3 contains 14 residues. As DNA, the CDR3 is TGTGCCAGCAGCCCCTGGACAGGCACAGATACGCAGTATTTT. Translation gives CASSPWTGTDTQYF.

This chain joins TRBV7-9 and TRBJ1-2; maybe TRBD1 (5 bases). Between the trimmed V and J ends, which lost 1 base and 8 bases, there was a span of 14 bases. Germline CDR1 reads SEHNR; CDR2 reads FQNEAQ (reference sequence). CDR3 length: 14 residues. For the CDR3, the DNA is TGTGCCAGCAGCTTAGGCGACGGGGCGGGAGGCTACACCTTC. Translated, it gives CASSLGDGAGGYTF. The full variable domain, in which reference TRBV7-9 and TRBJ1-2 provide the parts outside the CDR3, is DTGVSQNPRHKITKRGQNVTFRCDPISEHNRLYWYRQTLGQGPEFLTYFQNEAQLEKSRLLSDRFSAERPKGSFSTLEIQRTEQGDSAMYLCASSLGDGAGGYTFGSGTRLTVV.

The V gene is TRBV19, the J gene TRBJ2-5, with D possibly matching TRBD1 (5 bases). This CDR3 has 15 residues. Trimming stripped 1 base from V and 4 bases from J, with 13 bases between. Looked up from germline, CDR1 is LNHDA and CDR2 is SQIVND (reference sequence). The CDR3 sequence: CASSIGGRVAETQYF. The CDR3 DNA is TGTGCCAGTAGTATAGGAGGCAGGGTAGCAGAGACCCAGTACTTC.

In its sample, this clone was seen once. This chain connects TRBV14 to TRBJ2-3, with TRBD2 matching over 7 bases. CDR1 is SGHDN, CDR2 FVKESK, per germline. J lost 4 bases, V lost 0 bases, and 7 bases had no gene match. The CDR3 length is 16 residues. CDR3 bases: TGTGCCAGCAGCCAAGAGTACGGGAGGAGATCAGATACGCAGTATTTT. It is translated as CASSQEYGRRSDTQYF.

The chain links TRBV9 to TRBJ1-4; D not resolved. CDR3 size: 13 residues. The germline CDR1 and CDR2 sequences are SGDLS and YYNGEE. V was clipped by 0 bases and J by 8 bases, with 8 bases between them. The CDR3 loop reads CASSVGVGEKLFF. In DNA, the CDR3 is TGTGCCAGCAGCGTAGGGGTCGGGGAAAAACTGTTTTTT.

This clone came up once. The CDR3 sequence: CASSLGGSRGETQYF. The CDR3 DNA sequence: TGTGCCAGCAGCTTGGGGGGGAGCCGCGGGGAGACCCAGTACTTC. The V and J genes are TRBV11-1 and TRBJ2-5; 7 bases are shared with TRBD2. The CDR3 runs 15 residues. Trimming took 3 bases from V and 5 from J; bases not matched to a gene: 9. Germline V gene lookup returns CDR1 SGHAT and CDR2 FQDESV (reference sequence).

The CDR3 region is CASSKLAGGDITGELFF. For the CDR3, the DNA is TGTGCCAGCAGCAAACTAGCGGGAGGGGATATCACCGGGGAGCTGTTTTTT. J is TRBJ2-2 and V is TRBV9, with 13 bases identical to TRBD2. V dropped 4 bases and J dropped 4; count of bases not matched to a gene: 7. CDR3 size: 17 residues. In germline, CDR1 is SGDLS, CDR2 YYNGEE.

The chain uses TRBV28 and TRBJ1-4, with 10 bases identical to TRBD1. CDR1 and CDR2 from the germline V gene are MDHEN and SYDVKM. This CDR3 is built from 12 residues. V dropped 5 bases and J dropped 16; count of bases not matched to a gene: 7. This CDR3 is CASSITGTGEFF. The CDR3 DNA reads as TGTGCCAGCAGTATTACCGGGACAGGGGAGTTTTTT. Full variable domain (outside the CDR3, taken from reference TRBV28 and TRBJ1-4): DVKVTQSSRYLVKRTGEKVFLECVQDMDHENMFWYRQDPGLGLRLIYFSYDVKMKEKGDIPEGYSVSREKKERFSLILESASTNQTSMYLCASSITGTGEFFGSGTQLSVL.

There are a few counts of this clone. The chain carries TRBV4-2 and TRBJ1-6; 9 bases are shared with TRBD1. The V gene end was trimmed by 3 bases and the J gene end by 8 bases; junction bases not matched to a gene: 5. The germline V gene has CDR1 LGHNA and CDR2 YNFKEQ. The CDR3 spans 15 residues. CDR3 residues: CASSQGTGKDSPLHF. CDR3 DNA sequence: TGTGCCAGCAGCCAGGGGACAGGGAAGGATTCACCCCTCCACTTT.